This TCR beta chain was found in a study of cytotoxic CD8 clonotypes in ibrutinib-treated CLL. J gave up 3 bases and V 4 bases, and 5 bases lay outside the gene matches. This CDR3 comprises 16 residues. In germline, CDR1 is SGHRS, CDR2 YFSETQ. Target depth was 1 in 200,000 to 1 in 1 million T cells, about 10x per clonotype. Only in-frame clones appear in the TCRdb table, and some are missing; sequencing was by immunoSEQ multiplex PCR. The repertoire holds fewer than 70,000 clones, with less than 75% as singletons. This chain connects TRBV5-1 to TRBJ2-5; 14 bases are shared with TRBD2. The receptor's source is a human donor with chronic lymphocytic leukemia. The sample here was PBMCs, taken after 12 months of ibrutinib treatment. Here the CDR3 DNA reads TGCGCCAGCAGCCCTGGACTAGCGGGAGGAGAAGAGACCCAGTACTTC. Its protein product is CASSPGLAGGEETQYF.